These 3 T cell receptor beta chains were all obtained from the same sample, sequenced in a study of blood T cells in healthy people across ages. With a J-beta primer mix and a sample-barcoded 5' primer, a second PCR ran about 7 to 11 cycles. One entry per CDR3 protein results from TCRdb running MiXCR on the 5' RACE reads. The repertoire holds roughly 1 million distinct CDR3 sequences, with under 30% as singletons. These sequences were also reported in another study, on T cells of mothers and their children.

Sequencing was carried out using blood. The receptors shown here come from a girl aged 2-10 years in good health.

This clonotype was seen a few times. The chain has TRBV12-3 or TRBV12-4 and TRBJ2-1; a weak D match, TRBD1 (6 bases). The ends were cut back, 4 bases at V and 5 bases at J, with 9 bases in the middle. The CDR3 contains 13 residues. CDR3 DNA sequence: TGTGCCAGCAGTTCGGACAGAGACAATGAGCAGTTCTTC. Its protein is CASSSDRDNEQFF.

In its sample, this clonotype was seen a few times. The chain employs TRBV20-1 and TRBJ2-7; unclear D gene. Germline V gives CDR1 DFQATT, CDR2 SNEGSKA (reference sequence). The CDR3 totals 12 residues. V lost 6 bases and J lost 0, with 9 bases in between. The chain's CDR3 is CSAWSVSYEQYF. Written as DNA, the CDR3 is TGCAGTGCCTGGTCCGTCTCCTACGAGCAGTACTTC.

J is TRBJ1-1 and V is TRBV27; D is undetermined. The CDR3 has 15 residues. The V end lost 3 bases, the J end lost 0 bases, and 11 bases lay between the germline ends. The germline V gene has CDR1 MNHEY and CDR2 SMNVEV (reference sequence). DNA for the CDR3: TGTGCCAGCAGTTTTGGCGTAGAACTGAACACTGAAGCTTTCTTT. Translating gives CASSFGVELNTEAFF.